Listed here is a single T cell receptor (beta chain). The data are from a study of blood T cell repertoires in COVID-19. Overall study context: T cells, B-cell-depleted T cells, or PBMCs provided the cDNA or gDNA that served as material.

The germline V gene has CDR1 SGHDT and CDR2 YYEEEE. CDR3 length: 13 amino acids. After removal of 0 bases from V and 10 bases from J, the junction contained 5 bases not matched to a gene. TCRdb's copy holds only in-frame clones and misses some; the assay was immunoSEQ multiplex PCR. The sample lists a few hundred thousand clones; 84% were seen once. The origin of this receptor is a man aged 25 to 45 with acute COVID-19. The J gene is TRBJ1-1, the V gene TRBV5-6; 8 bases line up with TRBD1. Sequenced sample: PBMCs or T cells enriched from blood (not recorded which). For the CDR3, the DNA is TGTGCCAGCAGCTTGGGACAGGGGATGGCAGCTTTCTTT. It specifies CASSLGQGMAAFF.